A single sample gave rise to the 23 T cell receptor beta chains below, sequenced in a study of blood T cell repertoires in COVID-19. The repertoire was sequenced with immunoSEQ multiplex PCR; TCRdb's copy has only in-frame clones and lacks some. The repertoire consists of over 200,000 clones, with more than 80% occurring once and the leading ten covering over 0.95%. Sequencing was done on a sample of peripheral blood. These receptors were collected from a woman in her 30s with COVID-19, enrolled during active disease.

This chain uses TRBV6-4 with TRBJ2-4; D unresolved. This CDR3 contains 12 residues. CDR1 is MRHNA and CDR2 is SNTAGT in the germline V gene. V was trimmed by 2 bases and J by 9 bases, leaving 8 bases between them. The CDR3 nucleotides are TGTGCCAGCAGTGACATCCTAGGCATTCAGTACTTC. It yields the protein CASSDILGIQYF.

The chain uses TRBV27 and TRBJ1-1; D gene ambiguous. In germline, CDR1 is MNHEY, CDR2 SMNVEV (reference sequence). The CDR3 is 14 residues long. The V and J ends lost 2 bases and 6 bases respectively, with 13 bases between them. CDR3 in amino acids: CASSLRGIRSEAFF. Written as DNA, the CDR3 is TGTGCCAGCAGTTTACGCGGGATCAGGTCTGAAGCTTTCTTT.

The V and J genes are TRBV7-2 and TRBJ2-7; 9 nucleotides line up with TRBD2. The CDR3 sequence is 14 residues long. Germline CDR1 and CDR2: SGHTA and FQGNSA. V shed 5 bases, J shed 2 bases, and the junction held 4 bases outside the gene matches. DNA for the CDR3: TGTGCCAGCAGCCTGACTAGCGGTACCTACGAGCAGTACTTC. Encoded protein: CASSLTSGTYEQYF.

The chain employs TRBV4-3 and TRBJ2-3, with 11 bases aligning to TRBD1. The germline V gene has CDR1 LGHNA and CDR2 YSLEER. The CDR3 covers 16 residues. V trimming: 4 bases; J trimming: 3 bases; junction bases outside the gene matches: 6. The chain's CDR3 is CASSLGTGGGTDTQYF. The CDR3 nucleotides are TGCGCCAGCAGCCTCGGGACAGGGGGTGGGACAGATACGCAGTATTTT.

This chain links TRBV6-4 with TRBJ2-7, with 11 bases fitting TRBD1. The CDR3 length is 13 residues. V gave up 6 bases and J gave up 4 bases; unmatched junction bases: 2. Germline CDR1 is MRHNA and CDR2 is SNTAGT. The CDR3 loop reads CASSRDRGYEQYF. In DNA form, the CDR3 reads TGTGCCAGCAGCCGGGACAGGGGGTACGAGCAGTACTTC.

This clone showed up just a few times. The chain employs TRBV2 and TRBJ1-2; D is unresolved. This CDR3 is 14 amino acids long. Between the trimmed V and J ends, which lost 7 bases and 1 base, there was a span of 13 bases. Germline V gives CDR1 SNHLY, CDR2 FYNNEI. CDR3 DNA: TGTGCCAGCACCCTTGAGATAAGTAACTATGGCTACACCTTC. Protein product: CASTLEISNYGYTF.

This clone has only one observation. This chain links TRBV9 with TRBJ2-7; TRBD2 aligns across 7 bases. V lost 4 bases and J lost 6; bases outside the gene matches: 7. This CDR3 spans 13 amino acids. Per the germline V gene, CDR1 is SGDLS and CDR2 is YYNGEE. CDR3 sequence: CASSPTTSREQYF. CDR3 bases: TGTGCCAGCAGCCCGACGACTAGCCGCGAGCAGTACTTC.

A single count supports this clone. The genes are TRBV6-5 and TRBJ2-7; no firm D call. The V gene lost 2 bases and the J gene lost 7 bases, with 6 bases spanning the gap. CDR3 length: 11 amino acids. Germline V CDR1 and CDR2: MNHEY, SVGAGI. The CDR3 spells CASSYAREQYF. The CDR3 DNA sequence: TGTGCCAGCAGTTACGCGCGGGAGCAGTACTTC.

This clone appeared once. V gene TRBV19 combines with J gene TRBJ2-7; 14 nucleotides agree with TRBD2. V trimming: 1 base; J trimming: 6 bases; junction bases outside the gene matches: 11. CDR3 length: 18 amino acids. The V gene's germline CDR1 is LNHDA and CDR2 SQIVND (reference sequence). The CDR3 nucleotides are TGTGCCAGTAGTATAGTCCCCGGGACTAGCGGGAGATTTTCCGAGCAGTACTTC. This encodes CASSIVPGTSGRFSEQYF.

The chain is built from TRBV3-1 (or the pseudogene TRBV3-2) and TRBJ1-1; 9 bases align to TRBD1. J gave up 6 bases and V 5 bases, and 4 bases lay outside the gene matches. CDR1 and CDR2 from the germline V gene are LGHDT and YNNKEL (reference sequence). The CDR3 length is 13 residues. The CDR3 sequence: CASSARQGAEAFF. In DNA form, the CDR3 reads TGTGCCAGCAGCGCTCGACAGGGGGCTGAAGCTTTCTTT.

This sequence joins TRBV5-6 and TRBJ2-3; 7 bases agree with TRBD2. CDR1 is SGHDT and CDR2 is YYEEEE in the germline V gene. The CDR3 extends over 11 amino acids. V dropped 4 bases and J dropped 8; count of bases not matched to a gene: 1. CDR3 sequence: CASSGGGTQYF. DNA for the CDR3: TGTGCCAGCAGCGGCGGGGGTACGCAGTATTTT.

In nucleotides, the CDR3 is TGCGCCAGCAGCTTCGTACAGGGGGCGGCCGGGGAGCTGTTTTTT. The encoded protein is CASSFVQGAAGELFF. This sequence joins TRBV5-1 and TRBJ2-2, with 9 nucleotides matching TRBD1. Germline assignment: CDR1 SGHRS and CDR2 YFSETQ. The CDR3 covers 15 residues. The ends lost 2 bases at V and 6 bases at J; junction bases unmatched: 5. Looking up the rest from reference TRBV5-1 and TRBJ2-2 gives the full variable domain: KAGVTQTPRYLIKTRGQQVTLSCSPISGHRSVSWYQQTPGQGLQFLFEYFSETQRNKGNFPGRFSGRQFSNSRSEMNVSTLELGDSALYLCASSFVQGAAGELFFGEGSRLTVL.

CDR3 sequence reads: CASSERDEEAFF. The CDR3 DNA follows: TGTGCCAGCAGTGAGCGGGACGAAGAAGCTTTCTTT. V usage is TRBV2 and J usage is TRBJ1-1, with D possibly matching TRBD1 (5 bases). V lost 3 bases to trimming and J lost 8 bases, with 10 bases between them. Germline values: CDR1 SNHLY, CDR2 FYNNEI. This CDR3 has 12 residues.

The chain joins TRBV7-7 to TRBJ2-5; 7 bases are shared with TRBD1. Germline CDR1 is SSHAT and CDR2 is FNYEAQ (reference sequence). The CDR3 length is 15 residues. After removal of 5 bases from V and 1 base from J, the junction contained 7 bases not matched to a gene. The CDR3 sequence: CASSVNRGPQETQYF. The CDR3 DNA reads as TGTGCCAGCAGCGTCAACAGGGGACCCCAAGAGACCCAGTACTTC.

The chain employs TRBV28 and TRBJ2-1; TRBD2 aligns across 8 bases. The junction had 7 bases not matched to a gene; V was cut back by 5 bases and J by 1 base. Germline V CDR1 and CDR2: MDHEN, SYDVKM. CDR3 length: 16 amino acids. Here the CDR3 DNA reads TGTGCCAGCAGTCGGCGAGAGCGGGGGTCCTACAATGAGCAGTTCTTC. Amino acid sequence: CASSRRERGSYNEQFF.

The chain recombines TRBV10-1 with TRBJ2-7; the D is unclear. V was shortened by 4 bases and J by 6 bases, with 4 bases between the two germline ends. CDR1 and CDR2 from the germline V gene are WNHNN and SYGVQD (reference sequence). CDR3 length: 10 residues. CDR3 residues: CASSVREQYF. In DNA form, the CDR3 reads TGCGCCAGCAGTGTCCGCGAGCAGTACTTC.

This clone was observed a single time. The genes are TRBV30 and TRBJ1-1; possibly TRBD1 for D (6 bases). Germline values: CDR1 GTSNPN, CDR2 SVGIG (reference sequence). The CDR3 loop spans 14 amino acids. The V end lost 8 bases, the J end lost 1 base, and 17 bases lay between the germline ends. The CDR3 reads CALNGAGANTEAFF. In DNA, the CDR3 is TGTGCCCTTAATGGGGCAGGGGCGAACACTGAAGCTTTCTTT.

The chain employs TRBV30 and TRBJ1-2; 8 nucleotides match TRBD1. Germline V gene sequence: CDR1 GTSNPN, CDR2 SVGIG (reference sequence). The junction had 6 bases not matched to a gene; V was cut back by 0 bases and J by 3 bases. This CDR3 contains 15 residues. In DNA, the CDR3 is TGTGCCTGGAGTGTCCTTCAGACAGGGGACTATGGCTACACCTTC. Amino acids: CAWSVLQTGDYGYTF. Looking up the rest from reference TRBV30 and TRBJ1-2 gives the full variable domain: SQTIHQWPATLVQPVGSPLSLECTVEGTSNPNLYWYRQAAGRGLQLLFYSVGIGQISSEVPQNLSASRPQDRQFILSSKKLLLSDSGFYLCAWSVLQTGDYGYTFGSGTRLTVV.

The chain carries TRBV28 and TRBJ1-5, with D hard to call. V was clipped by 3 bases and J by 5 bases, with 23 bases between them. Germline V gene lookup returns CDR1 MDHEN and CDR2 SYDVKM. The CDR3 loop spans 18 amino acids. The CDR3 here is CASSFSAGFGSVDQPQHF. The CDR3 DNA follows: TGTGCCAGCAGTTTCTCGGCGGGATTCGGCAGCGTCGATCAGCCCCAGCATTTT.

As regards this clone: Other nucleotide sequences in the sample specify the same CDR3. The CDR3 bases are TGCAGTGCTAGACTCGTCTACGAGCAGTACTTC. It yields the protein CSARLVYEQYF. V gene TRBV20-1 combines with J gene TRBJ2-7; D is undetermined. The CDR3 spans 11 residues. Germline CDR1 reads DFQATT; CDR2 reads SNEGSKA (reference sequence). Trimming stripped 2 bases from V and 3 bases from J, with 5 bases between.

The V call is TRBV7-2, the J call TRBJ2-1; D not certain. V lost 1 base, J lost 8 bases, and 9 bases lay in between. Germline CDR1 is SGHTA and CDR2 is FQGNSA. The CDR3 is made up of 13 amino acids. As DNA, the CDR3 is TGTGCCAGCAGCTTAGGGTGGGCACATGAGCAGTTCTTC. It encodes CASSLGWAHEQFF.

This clone was detected a few times. This chain uses TRBV18 with TRBJ2-4; 11 bases are shared with TRBD2. Germline V CDR1 and CDR2: KGHSH, LQKENI. V lost 2 bases, J lost 7 bases, and 10 bases stayed unmatched. The CDR3 contains 17 residues. The CDR3 region has the DNA TGTGCCAGCTCACCAGGTTATCGGACTAGCGGGCGGAACATTCAGTACTTC. Residues: CASSPGYRTSGRNIQYF.

The chain links TRBV6-2 or TRBV6-3 to TRBJ1-1; D unclear. This CDR3 comprises 12 residues. Per germline, CDR1 MNHEY and CDR2 SVGEGT. The V end was cut by 2 bases, the J end by 6 bases, with 7 bases between. CDR3 in amino acids: CASSYPGAEAFF. The CDR3, as DNA: TGTGCCAGCAGTTACCCCGGGGCTGAAGCTTTCTTT.